This T cell receptor (beta chain) was captured by sequencing in a study of blood T cells in healthy people across ages. Study-wide results and limits: With unsorted PBMCs, a conclusive comparison of naive versus antigen-experienced cells was not possible. The unknown donor CMV status may have confounded expanded clonotype changes.

This clonotype was observed a handful of times. Its matching antigen is unknown. For the second PCR, which ran for roughly 6 to 12 cycles, a sample-barcoded 5' primer and a J-beta primer mix were used. TCRdb redid the calling of the 5' RACE reads with MiXCR, one entry per CDR3 protein. The sample has some 900,000 distinct CDR3 sequences, less than 35% seen once. Whenever a sample was processed, at least 6 million PBMCs were isolated. Per sample, at least 6 micrograms of total RNA were extracted. J gave up 11 bases and V 4 bases, and 13 bases lay outside the gene matches. From germline, CDR1 is SGHTA and CDR2 FQGNSA. The CDR3 has 16 amino acids.

The gene calls are TRBV7-2 and TRBJ2-5; 13 positions agree with TRBD2. This receptor was obtained from a woman older than 75 in good health. The sequencing input was blood. CDR3 residues: CASSSLGLAGVNEQYF. CDR3 coding DNA: TGTGCCAGCAGCTCCTTAGGACTAGCGGGGGTCAATGAGCAGTACTTC.